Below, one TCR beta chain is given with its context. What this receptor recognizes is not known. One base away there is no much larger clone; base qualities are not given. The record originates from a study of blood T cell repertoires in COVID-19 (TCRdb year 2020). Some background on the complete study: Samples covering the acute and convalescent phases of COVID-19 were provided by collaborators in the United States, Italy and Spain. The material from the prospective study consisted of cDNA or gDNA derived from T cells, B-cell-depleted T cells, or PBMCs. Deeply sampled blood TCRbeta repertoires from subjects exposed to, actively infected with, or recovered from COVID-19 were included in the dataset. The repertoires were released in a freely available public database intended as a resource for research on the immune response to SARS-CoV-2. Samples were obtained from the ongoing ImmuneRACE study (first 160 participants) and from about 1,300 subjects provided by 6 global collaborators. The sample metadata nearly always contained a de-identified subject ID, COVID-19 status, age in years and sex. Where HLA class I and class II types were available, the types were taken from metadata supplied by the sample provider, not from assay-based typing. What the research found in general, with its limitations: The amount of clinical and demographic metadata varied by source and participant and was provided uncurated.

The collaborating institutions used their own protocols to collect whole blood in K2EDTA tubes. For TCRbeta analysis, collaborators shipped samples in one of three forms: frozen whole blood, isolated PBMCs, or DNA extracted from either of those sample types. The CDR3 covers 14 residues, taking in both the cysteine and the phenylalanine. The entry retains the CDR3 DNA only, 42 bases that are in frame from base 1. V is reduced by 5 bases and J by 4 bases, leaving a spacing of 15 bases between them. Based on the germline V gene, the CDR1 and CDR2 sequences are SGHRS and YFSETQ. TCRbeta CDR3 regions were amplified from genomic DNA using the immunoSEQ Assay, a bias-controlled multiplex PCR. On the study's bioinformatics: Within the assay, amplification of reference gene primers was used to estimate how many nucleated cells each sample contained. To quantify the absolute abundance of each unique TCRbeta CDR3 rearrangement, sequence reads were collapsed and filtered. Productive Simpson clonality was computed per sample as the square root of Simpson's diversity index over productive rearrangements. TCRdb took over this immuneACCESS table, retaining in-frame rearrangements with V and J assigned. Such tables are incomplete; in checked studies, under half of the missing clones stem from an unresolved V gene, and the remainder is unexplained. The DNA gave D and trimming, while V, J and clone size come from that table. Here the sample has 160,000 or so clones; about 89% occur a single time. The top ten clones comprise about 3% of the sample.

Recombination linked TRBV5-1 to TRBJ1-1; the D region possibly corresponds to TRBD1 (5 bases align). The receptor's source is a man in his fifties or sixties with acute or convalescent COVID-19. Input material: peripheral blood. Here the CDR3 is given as CASRVGQGGTEAFF. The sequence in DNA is TGCGCCAGCAGAGTTGGGCAGGGTGGCACTGAAGCTTTCTTT.